Included here is one T cell receptor (beta chain) sequence, with context. Its antigen is undetermined. The study ran its PCR with 60 Vbeta and 13 Jbeta primers. Sequenced by immunoSEQ multiplex PCR; TCRdb stores in-frame clones only, minus some. This sample contains fewer than 85,000 clones. The CDR3 length is 16 residues. V lost 11 bases and J 4 bases, leaving 21 bases between the germline ends. Germline V CDR1 and CDR2: SNHLY, FYNNEI. The sample is drawn from a study of cytomegalovirus exposure and HLA in healthy donors. Overall study findings and caveats: Several top significant clusters appeared, in a later analysis, to be linked to common viral pathogens. Earlier analysis found most TCR beta V segments productive about 87% or about 30% of the time.

This clonotype was obtained from a middle-aged woman in good health and CMV-seropositive. Input material: PBMCs. V gene TRBV2 combines with J gene TRBJ1-6; maybe TRBD1 (6 bases). CDR3 in amino acids: CASVGGAQRYNSPLHF. CDR3 coding DNA: TGTGCCTCTGTGGGGGGGGCGCAAAGGTATAATTCACCCCTCCACTTT. The whole variable domain, filled in from reference TRBV2 and TRBJ1-6, reads EPEVTQTPSHQVTQMGQEVILRCVPISNHLYFYWYRQILGQKVEFLVSFYNNEISEKSEIFDDQFSVERPDGSNFTLKIRSTKLEDSAMYFCASVGGAQRYNSPLHFGNGTRLTVT.